The sequence of this T cell receptor (beta chain) was determined in a study of T cell repertoires in cytomegalovirus infection. Across the whole study: It was recently identified HLA-C-restricted and well-studied HLA-B-restricted CMV epitopes that the study used. CMV infection and matching HLA type were both indicated by public TCR beta signatures. Study outcomes and limitations: The ex vivo response showed dominance by HLA-C-restricted CMV-specific TCR beta clonotypes. Frequencies of public TCR beta families were cumulated, and this identified carriers of CMV plus the relevant HLA.

TCRdb re-called the reads through MiXCR, storing one row per CDR3 protein. The table lists 50,000 or so distinct CDR3 sequences, roughly 20% of them singletons. On this clonotype: Its antigen remains unidentified.

Per the germline V gene, CDR1 is MNHNY and CDR2 is SVGAGI (reference sequence). The CDR3 has 15 residues. Trimming took 6 bases from V and 9 from J, leaving 18 bases between them. Sequences were derived from CD8+ T cells from cultured PBMCs, sampled from culture after CMV antigen stimulation. The V gene is TRBV6-6, the J gene TRBJ1-6; possibly TRBD1 for D (6 bases). This sequence originates from a human donor in good health (CMV status not recorded). Some clones in this sample may be carry-over from other donors' samples. The CDR3 reads CASRNLAEGGSPLHF. In DNA form, the CDR3 reads TGTGCCAGCAGAAACCTGGCGGAGGGGGGTTCACCCCTCCACTTT.